Listed here is a single T cell receptor beta chain. The sample originates from a study of T cell changes during pregnancy in multiple sclerosis. Trimming cost V 5 bases and J 2 bases, with 2 bases left between them. CDR3 length equals 11 residues. The germline V gene encodes CDR1 MNHEY and CDR2 SVGAGI. This table comes from immunoSEQ multiplex PCR, and its TCRdb copy is limited to in-frame clones, with some not included. Of approximately 71,000 clones in the sample, 80% to 95% were seen once. The sequence derives from a female donor with multiple sclerosis, enrolled in a pregnancy study. The chain couples TRBV6-5 to TRBJ2-3; D is uncertain. The sequencing here drew on peripheral blood, taken in the second trimester of pregnancy. The CDR3 DNA reads as TGTGCCAGCAGTCACACAGATACGCAGTATTTT. Its translation: CASSHTDTQYF.